This entry describes one T cell receptor beta chain. The data derive from a study of blood T cell repertoires in COVID-19. Generated by immunoSEQ multiplex PCR, the TCRdb table keeps only in-frame clones and is missing some. The sample shows some 240,000 clones, 88% of them seen only once. The CDR3 spans 15 residues. V was trimmed by 1 base and J by 5 bases, leaving 15 bases between them. Germline loops: CDR1 SGHNT, CDR2 YYREEE (reference sequence). The rearrangement links TRBV5-4 to TRBJ1-1; D not certain. Sequences were obtained from PBMCs or T cells enriched from blood (not recorded which). The sequence derives from a woman in her thirties or forties who had been exposed to COVID-19. CDR3 nucleotides: TGTGCCAGCAGCTTGATAAAACCTATCGGGACTGAAGCTTTCTTT. Amino acids: CASSLIKPIGTEAFF.